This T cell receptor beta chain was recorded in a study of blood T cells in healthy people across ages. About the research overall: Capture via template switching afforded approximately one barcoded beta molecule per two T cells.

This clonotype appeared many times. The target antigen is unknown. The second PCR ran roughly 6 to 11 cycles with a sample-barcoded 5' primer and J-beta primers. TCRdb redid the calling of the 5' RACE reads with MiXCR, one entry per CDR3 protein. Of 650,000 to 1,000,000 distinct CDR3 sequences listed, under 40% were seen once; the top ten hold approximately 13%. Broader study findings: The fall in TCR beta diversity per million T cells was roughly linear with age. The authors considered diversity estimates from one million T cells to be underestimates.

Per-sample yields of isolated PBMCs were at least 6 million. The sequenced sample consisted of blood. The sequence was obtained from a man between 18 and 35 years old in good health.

In DNA, the CDR3 is TGCGCCAGCAGCCAAGATTGGCTAGCGGGGGGCCTCTCCTACAATGAGCAGTTCTTC. It codes for CASSQDWLAGGLSYNEQFF. The rearrangement links TRBV4-1 to TRBJ2-1; 11 bases line up with TRBD2. Germline CDR1 reads MGHRA; CDR2 reads YSYEKL. This CDR3 is built from 19 residues. Losses at the gene ends were 0 bases for V and 0 bases for J; bases not matched to a gene: 7.